This TCR beta chain appears in the sequencing data of a study of T cells after yellow fever vaccination. Study observations and caveats: Most primary-vaccination clones reappeared after the booster (approximately 97% CD4, roughly 88% CD8). The CD4 and CD8 compartments had a small share of their clonotypes in common. Contaminating bulk clonotypes could be abundant in FACS-sorted repertoires.

V lost 6 bases and J lost 5, with 15 bases in between. Germline lookup yields CDR1 SGDLS and CDR2 YYNGEE. The CDR3 length is 14 residues. Conversion of TCR transcripts into cDNA relied on 5'RACE template switching, which added a universal primer site and UMIs. TCRdb reprocessed the 5' RACE reads with MiXCR, giving one entry per CDR3 protein. The sample gives about 300,000 distinct CDR3 sequences, roughly 9% of which show up once; around 3.5% is in the top ten. Concerning this clonotype itself: The antigen remains unidentified.

This sequence originates from a young man who received the YFV17D yellow fever vaccine. This specimen consisted of CD4+ T cells sorted from PBMCs, obtained 5 days after the yellow fever booster vaccination. The chain employs TRBV9 and TRBJ1-5; TRBD1 might be the D (6 bases). In DNA, the CDR3 is TGTGCCAGCAAAAGGGACATTTCAGATCAGCCCCAGCATTTT. Amino acids: CASKRDISDQPQHF.